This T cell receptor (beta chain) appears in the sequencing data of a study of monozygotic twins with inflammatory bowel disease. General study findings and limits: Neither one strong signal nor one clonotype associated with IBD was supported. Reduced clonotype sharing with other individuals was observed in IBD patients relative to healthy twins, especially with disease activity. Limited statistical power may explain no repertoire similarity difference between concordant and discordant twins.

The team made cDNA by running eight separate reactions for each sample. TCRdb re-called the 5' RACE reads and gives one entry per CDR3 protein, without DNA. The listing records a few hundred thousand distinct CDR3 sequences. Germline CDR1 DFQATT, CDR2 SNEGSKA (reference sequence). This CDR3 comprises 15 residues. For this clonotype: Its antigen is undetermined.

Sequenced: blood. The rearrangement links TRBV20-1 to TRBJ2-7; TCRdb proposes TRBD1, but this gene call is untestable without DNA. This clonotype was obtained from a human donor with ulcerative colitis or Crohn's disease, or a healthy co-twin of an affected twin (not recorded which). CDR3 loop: CSAITGLSVAYEQYF.